The 15 T cell receptor beta chains in this list originate from one sample, sequenced in a study of blood T cell repertoires in COVID-19. Data came from immunoSEQ multiplex PCR; TCRdb stores just in-frame clones and leaves some out. The sample yields nearly 200,000 clones, 70% to 90% seen once. Sequenced: peripheral blood. The receptors stem from a man aged 55 to 70 with COVID-19, enrolled during active disease.

The chain uses TRBV27 and TRBJ2-7; D is unresolved. CDR1 and CDR2 (germline): MNHEY, SMNVEV (reference sequence). Trimming pared 4 bases from V and 9 bases from J, leaving 10 bases between. The CDR3 is 11 residues long. The CDR3 DNA reads TGTGCCAGCAGTTCGCTAGTAAGGCAGTACTTC. Amino acids: CASSSLVRQYF.

The V gene is TRBV7-9, the J gene TRBJ1-4; 9 nucleotides agree with TRBD1. The V and J ends lost 7 bases and 8 bases, in that order; junction bases with no gene match: 8. This CDR3 spans 14 amino acids. Germline values: CDR1 SEHNR, CDR2 FQNEAQ (reference sequence). CDR3 nucleotide sequence: TGTGCCAGCACCTTGGGACAGGGTCGGGAAAAACTGTTTTTT. Translated: CASTLGQGREKLFF.

This chain uses TRBV5-8 with TRBJ2-2; D not resolved. The CDR3 length is 14 residues. Germline CDR1 is SGHTS and CDR2 is YDEGEE. Trimming left V 0 bases short and J 3 bases short, with 6 bases between. The CDR3, as DNA: TGTGCCAGCAGCTTGGCTCGGTACACCGGGGAGCTGTTTTTT. Its translation: CASSLARYTGELFF. Drawing the rest from reference TRBV5-8 and TRBJ2-2, the complete variable domain is EAGVTQSPTHLIKTRGQQATLRCSPISGHTSVYWYQQALGLGLQFLLWYDEGEERNRGNFPPRFSGRQFPNYSSELNVNALELEDSALYLCASSLARYTGELFFGEGSRLTVL.

J is TRBJ1-2 and V is TRBV5-5; 10 positions match TRBD1. From germline, CDR1 is SGHKS and CDR2 YYEKEE (reference sequence). The CDR3 extends over 14 amino acids. V dropped 4 bases and J dropped 2; count of bases not matched to a gene: 2. This chain's CDR3 is CASSLGQGNYGYTF. DNA for the CDR3: TGTGCCAGCAGCCTGGGACAGGGGAACTATGGCTACACCTTC. The variable domain in full, completed from reference TRBV5-5 and TRBJ1-2, reads DAGVTQSPTHLIKTRGQQVTLRCSPISGHKSVSWYQQVLGQGPQFIFQYYEKEERGRGNFPDRFSARQFPNYSSELNVNALLLGDSALYLCASSLGQGNYGYTFGSGTRLTVV.

The J gene is TRBJ2-7, the V gene TRBV2; 7 positions agree with TRBD1. Germline CDR1 reads SNHLY; CDR2 reads FYNNEI. V was pared by 6 bases and J by 1 base, with 3 bases of the junction left unmatched. The CDR3 loop spans 13 amino acids. The CDR3 sequence is CASSRQGSYEQYF. The CDR3, as DNA: TGTGCCAGCAGCAGACAGGGTTCCTACGAGCAGTACTTC.

The chain employs TRBV27 and TRBJ1-1, with D maybe TRBD1 (6 bases). Germline values: CDR1 MNHEY, CDR2 SMNVEV (reference sequence). The CDR3 runs 13 residues. Trimming removed 5 bases from V and 11 bases from J, with 18 bases in between. CDR3 sequence (DNA): TGTGCCAGCAGTAGGCTGGGGGCTAGAGAGGCTTTCTTT. It codes for CASSRLGAREAFF.

The V call is TRBV28, the J call TRBJ2-5; D gene unclear. V lost 5 bases to trimming and J lost 5 bases, with 9 bases between them. This CDR3 region has 12 residues. Per the germline V gene, CDR1 is MDHEN and CDR2 is SYDVKM. This chain's CDR3 is CASSPFEETQYF. The CDR3 nucleotides read TGTGCCAGCAGTCCATTTGAGGAGACCCAGTACTTC.

In the case of this clone: Other DNA sequences in the sample encode the same CDR3. CDR3 nucleotides: TGTGCCAGCAGTACATACAATGAGCAGTTCTTC. Amino acids: CASSTYNEQFF. The chain links TRBV28 to TRBJ2-1; D is uncertain. This CDR3 is 11 amino acids long. CDR1 and CDR2 from the germline V gene are MDHEN and SYDVKM. The V and J ends lost 5 bases and 4 bases respectively, with 3 bases between them. Filled out from reference TRBV28 and TRBJ2-1, the complete variable domain reads DVKVTQSSRYLVKRTGEKVFLECVQDMDHENMFWYRQDPGLGLRLIYFSYDVKMKEKGDIPEGYSVSREKKERFSLILESASTNQTSMYLCASSTYNEQFFGPGTRLTVL.

This chain uses TRBV4-3 with TRBJ1-4; TRBD1 matches at 11 bases. Per germline, CDR1 LGHNA and CDR2 YSLEER. The J segment lost 8 bases and the V segment lost 0 bases, leaving 2 bases of the junction unmatched. The CDR3 has 15 amino acids. CDR3 nucleotides: TGCGCCAGCAGCCAAGAGGACAGGGGGCAGGAAAAACTGTTTTTT. Translation gives CASSQEDRGQEKLFF.

The gene calls are TRBV28 and TRBJ1-1; D remains ambiguous. CDR1 and CDR2 (germline): MDHEN, SYDVKM. The CDR3 spans 11 residues. The germline V and J ends were trimmed by 9 bases and 1 base, with 6 bases remaining between them. The CDR3 DNA reads TGTGCCAGTGCGGGGAACACTGAAGCTTTCTTT. This sequence encodes CASAGNTEAFF.

The rearrangement uses TRBV6-1 and TRBJ1-6; D is undetermined. V gave up 2 bases and J gave up 12 bases, with 8 bases separating them. The CDR3 loop spans 12 amino acids. Germline V gene lookup returns CDR1 MNHNS and CDR2 SASEGT. The CDR3 protein is CASSEMRKPLHF. CDR3 in DNA: TGTGCCAGCAGTGAAATGAGGAAACCCCTCCACTTT.

This chain uses TRBV29-1 with TRBJ1-2; 9 bases fit TRBD1. Germline values: CDR1 SQVTM, CDR2 ANQGSEA. The CDR3 extends over 14 amino acids. The J segment lost 2 bases and the V segment lost 4 bases, leaving 5 bases of the junction unmatched. The CDR3 sequence: CSVAPGTGNYGYTF. Written as DNA, the CDR3 is TGCAGCGTTGCCCCTGGGACAGGGAACTATGGCTACACCTTC.

The chain combines TRBV5-5 with TRBJ2-3, with 10 bases matching TRBD1. From germline, CDR1 is SGHKS and CDR2 YYEKEE (reference sequence). The CDR3 spans 15 residues. Trimming removed 1 base from V and 4 bases from J; junction bases left unmatched: 3. The DNA for the CDR3 is TGTGCCAGCAGCTTGCGGGACAGGGGATCAGATACGCAGTATTTT. It translates to CASSLRDRGSDTQYF.

V and J are TRBV7-8 and TRBJ1-2; D not certain. Trimming stripped 5 bases from V and 4 bases from J, with 11 bases between. The CDR3 contains 13 residues. Germline-derived CDR1 and CDR2 are SGHVS and FQNEAQ. The DNA for the CDR3 is TGTGCCAGCAGCCCTACTCCTTCCTATGGCTACACCTTC. Its translation: CASSPTPSYGYTF. Complete variable domain (other parts from reference TRBV7-8 and TRBJ1-2): GAGVSQSPRYKVAKRGQDVALRCDPISGHVSLFWYQQALGQGPEFLTYFQNEAQLDKSGLPSDRFFAERPEGSVSTLKIQRTQQEDSAVYLCASSPTPSYGYTFGSGTRLTVV.

The chain recombines TRBV20-1 with TRBJ2-5; the D gene is possibly TRBD2 (5 bases). V was trimmed by 3 bases and J by 7 bases, leaving 27 bases between them. The CDR3 is 17 amino acids. Germline CDR1 DFQATT, CDR2 SNEGSKA (reference sequence). The CDR3 DNA reads TGCAGTGCTAGTTCTGAGACGGAGCGGCCCTCATGTGGGACCCAGTACTTC. This encodes CSASSETERPSCGTQYF.